A single T cell receptor (beta chain) is shown here with its context. The antigen is unknown. The germline gene is not matched at one end of the junction; a read error may be the cause. The CDR3 is 12 residues long. One entry per CDR3 protein results from TCRdb running MiXCR on the reads. This table has about 530,000 distinct CDR3 sequences, less than 30% appearing once. The sample originates from a study of T cell repertoires in cytomegalovirus infection. Study overall: Indicated by public TCR beta signatures were CMV infection and matching HLA type. Study conclusions and caveats: HLA-C-restricted CMV clonotypes gave the most frequent clonotype in two of eight donors. Frequencies of public TCR beta families were cumulated, and this identified carriers of CMV plus the relevant HLA.

The chain carries TRBV12-3 or TRBV12-4 and TRBJ1-6, with 7 bases aligning to TRBD1. The material sequenced was PBMCs. The TCR sequence derives from a human donor in good health (CMV status not recorded). Some clones in this sample may be carry-over from other donors' samples. CDR3 amino acids: CASGDRVSPLRF. DNA for the CDR3: TGTGCCAGCGGCGACAGGGTCTCACCCCTCCGCTTT.